This entry lists 11 T cell receptor beta chains sequenced from one sample in a study of T cells in Graves' hyperthyroidism and ophthalmopathy. Amplification of TCR beta CDR3 regions was performed using RNA transcripts as template. A first-round RT-PCR of the TCR CDR3 used the HTBI primer set. Each CDR3 protein gets one entry after TCRdb re-called the multiplex PCR reads with MiXCR. Counted here are 450,000 to 700,000 distinct CDR3 sequences, about 45% occurring once; the ten biggest clones make up 15% to 20%. Sequenced: peripheral blood or thyroid tissue (not recorded which). These receptors were obtained from an adult woman with Graves' disease, either hyperthyroidism or ophthalmopathy (not recorded which).

The sample holds many counts of this clonotype. The CDR3 sequence is CASSLSPWDRVRGAFF. As DNA, the CDR3 is TGTGCCAGCAGCCTATCGCCCTGGGACAGGGTTAGGGGAGCTTTCTTT. The chain carries TRBV7-2 and TRBJ1-1, with 9 bases fitting TRBD1. Losses at the gene ends were 5 bases for V and 10 bases for J; bases not matched to a gene: 17. This CDR3 has 16 amino acids. Germline lookup yields CDR1 SGHTA and CDR2 FQGNSA.

This clonotype has a count of ten or more. The chain couples TRBV7-9 to TRBJ1-3, with D uncertain. Germline lookup yields CDR1 SEHNR and CDR2 FQNEAQ (reference sequence). This CDR3 has 14 amino acids. V was pared by 5 bases and J by 4 bases, with 12 bases between. For the CDR3, the DNA is TGTGCCAGCAGCCCCGGACTCCCGGGAAACACCATATATTTT. This sequence encodes CASSPGLPGNTIYF.

This clonotype has more than one count but fewer than ten. V is TRBV29-1 and J is TRBJ1-5; tentatively, D is TRBD1 (6 bases). This CDR3 contains 13 residues. CDR1 and CDR2 (germline): SQVTM, ANQGSEA. Between the trimmed V and J ends, which lost 0 bases and 11 bases, there was a span of 14 bases. CDR3 coding DNA: TGCAGCGTTGAAGAGGGGGGCATGGAGACCCAGCATTTT. Protein product: CSVEEGGMETQHF.

The chain carries TRBV10-3 and TRBJ2-5, with D unresolved. This CDR3 is 11 amino acids long. The V end was cut by 6 bases, the J end by 5 bases, with 7 bases between. In germline, CDR1 is ENHRY, CDR2 SYGVKD. The CDR3 sequence is CAIRPVETQYF. The CDR3 nucleotides are TGTGCCATCAGACCGGTGGAGACCCAGTACTTC.

This clonotype was seen repeatedly, ten times or more. The V call is TRBV7-3, the J call TRBJ2-2; the D gene is possibly TRBD2 (5 bases). Between the trimmed V and J ends, which lost 5 bases and 6 bases, there was a span of 10 bases. The germline CDR1 and CDR2 sequences are SGHTA and FQGTGA. The CDR3 has 13 amino acids. CDR3 region: CASSPNSAGELFF. DNA for the CDR3: TGTGCCAGCAGCCCGAATAGCGCCGGGGAGCTGTTTTTT.

Turning to this clonotype: One junction end disagrees with the germline gene, perhaps due to a read error. This chain uses TRBV19 with TRBJ1-1; D call uncertain. The V gene's germline CDR1 is LNHDA and CDR2 SQIVND (reference sequence). There are 14 residues in the CDR3. CDR3: CASSTWTAEKEAFF. The CDR3, as DNA: TGTGCCAGTAGTACCTGGACCGCCGAGAAGGAAGCCTTCTTT.

The V gene is TRBV24-1, the J gene TRBJ1-4, with 8 bases lining up with TRBD1. The CDR3 totals 16 residues. CDR1 and CDR2 from the germline V gene are KGHDR and SFDVKD. Trimming took 2 bases from V and 8 from J; bases not matched to a gene: 9. The CDR3 reads CATSDSMTGEGEKLFF. The CDR3 DNA is TGTGCCACCAGTGATTCTATGACAGGGGAAGGGGAAAAACTGTTTTTT.

This clonotype has a handful of counts. The chain combines TRBV2 with TRBJ1-6, with D unresolved. The CDR3 runs to 15 residues. V was clipped by 3 bases and J by 11 bases, with 17 bases between them. CDR1 is SNHLY, CDR2 FYNNEI, per germline. DNA for the CDR3: TGTGCCAGCAGTGAGGCCCAAGCCGGGTTGGCACCCCTCCACTTT. The encoded protein is CASSEAQAGLAPLHF. The full variable domain, with the rest looked up from reference TRBV2 and TRBJ1-6, is EPEVTQTPSHQVTQMGQEVILRCVPISNHLYFYWYRQILGQKVEFLVSFYNNEISEKSEIFDDQFSVERPDGSNFTLKIRSTKLEDSAMYFCASSEAQAGLAPLHFGNGTRLTVT.

V is TRBV28 and J is TRBJ2-2, with 9 bases identical to TRBD2. Germline CDR1 MDHEN, CDR2 SYDVKM. The CDR3 extends over 15 amino acids. With V trimmed by 3 bases and J by 3 bases, 2 bases remained unmatched. CDR3 protein: CASSLTSGYTGELFF. In nucleotides, the CDR3 is TGTGCCAGCAGTTTGACTAGCGGATACACCGGGGAGCTGTTTTTT. The variable domain in full, completed from reference TRBV28 and TRBJ2-2, reads DVKVTQSSRYLVKRTGEKVFLECVQDMDHENMFWYRQDPGLGLRLIYFSYDVKMKEKGDIPEGYSVSREKKERFSLILESASTNQTSMYLCASSLTSGYTGELFFGEGSRLTVL.

This chain connects TRBV7-2 to TRBJ2-5; 11 bases are shared with TRBD1. CDR3 length: 16 residues. In germline, CDR1 is SGHTA, CDR2 FQGNSA. Unmatched junction bases numbered 9, after V lost 4 bases and J lost 5 bases. The CDR3 region is CASSSQGTGGDETQYF. The CDR3 DNA reads as TGTGCCAGCAGCTCACAGGGGACAGGGGGAGACGAGACCCAGTACTTC.

The chain links TRBV7-2 to TRBJ1-5; D remains unclear. The germline CDR1 and CDR2 sequences are SGHTA and FQGNSA. Trimming removed 2 bases at V and 7 bases at J, with 12 bases between. This CDR3 has 14 amino acids. The CDR3 DNA is TGTGCCAGCAGCTTAATCCCCTCGGGGCAGCCCCAGCATTTT. This gives the protein CASSLIPSGQPQHF.